The clone carrying this T cell receptor beta chain was picked up one time. Using immunoSEQ multiplex PCR, the repertoire was profiled, and TCRdb retains in-frame clones only, with some absent. This repertoire shows about 84,000 clones, about nine tenths found once; its top ten account for roughly 0.26%. Germline V CDR1 and CDR2: MGHRA, YSYEKL. The CDR3 consists of 15 residues. V lost 4 bases, J lost 7 bases, and 17 bases lay in between. This entry belongs to a study of technical replicates of blood from a handful of donors. This TCR derives from a human donor in good health. This chain connects TRBV4-1 to TRBJ1-3, with D unclear. What was sequenced was T cells isolated from PBMCs. The CDR3 DNA reads as TGCGCCAGCAGCCCGGGTCCTTACCATGCTAACACCATATATTTT. Encoded protein: CASSPGPYHANTIYF.